This T cell receptor beta chain was sequenced during a study of monozygotic twins with inflammatory bowel disease. TCRdb reprocessed the 5' RACE reads, keeping one entry per CDR3 protein, no DNA. The sample shows about 350,000 distinct CDR3 sequences, and around 2% sits with its ten largest clones. Whole-study findings and limits: Other individuals had fewer clonotypes in common with IBD patients than with healthy twins, especially with disease activity.

The V gene's germline CDR1 is SGDLS and CDR2 YYNGEE. The CDR3 runs to 15 residues. As concerns this clonotype: No antigen is known for it.

This sequence originates from a human donor with ulcerative colitis or Crohn's disease, or a healthy co-twin of an affected twin (not recorded which). Sequencing input: blood. V usage is TRBV9 and J usage is TRBJ2-7; TCRdb reports TRBD1, a call that lacks DNA to check it against. CDR3 loop: CASSVDSGAGGEQYF.